The 20 T cell receptor beta chains below were found in one sample sequenced in a study of blood T cell repertoires in COVID-19. TCRdb's table, derived via immunoSEQ multiplex PCR, lists solely in-frame clones and lacks some. The sample includes 330,000 or so clones, about 91% of them seen just once. The specimen was peripheral blood. The receptors shown here come from a man aged 25-45 years with COVID-19, enrolled during active disease.

The gene calls are TRBV21-1 and TRBJ1-1; the tabulated D call, TRBD1, remains unverified against the DNA. TRBV21-1 is listed as a pseudogene. CDR3 length: 14 residues. The CDR3 loop reads CASSLRHMNTEAFF. The CDR3 nucleotides are TGTGCCAGCAGCCTCCGACACATGAACACTGAAGCTTTCTTT.

The chain links TRBV30 to TRBJ1-2, with a tentative D call TRBD1 (5 bases). The CDR3 length is 11 residues. V shed 7 bases and J shed 8 bases, with 14 bases lying between them. Per germline, CDR1 GTSNPN and CDR2 SVGIG (reference sequence). In nucleotides, the CDR3 is TGTGCCTCTGGGACGGGAGGGGGCTACACCTTC. Translating it yields CASGTGGGYTF.

CDR3 sequence reads: CASPHTTNEKLFF. Written as DNA, the CDR3 is TGTGCCAGCCCTCACACGACTAATGAAAAACTGTTTTTT. This chain connects TRBV6-5 to TRBJ1-4, with no clear D. CDR3 length: 13 amino acids. Germline loops: CDR1 MNHEY, CDR2 SVGAGI. Trimming shortened V by 8 bases and J by 2 bases, and 9 bases separated the two germline ends.

This clone was detected once. The chain uses TRBV2 and TRBJ2-5, with 15 bases identical to TRBD2. Germline CDR1 and CDR2: SNHLY and FYNNEI. There are 16 residues in the CDR3. J was trimmed by 5 bases and V by 7 bases; bases with no gene match: 8. CDR3 nucleotide sequence: TGTGCCAGCACTCGGTCGGGACTAGCGGGAGGTGAGACCCAGTACTTC. Protein product: CASTRSGLAGGETQYF.

The V and J genes are TRBV14 and TRBJ1-4; D unresolved. Trimming cost V 0 bases and J 8 bases, with 13 bases left between them. This CDR3 contains 15 residues. Germline V gives CDR1 SGHDN, CDR2 FVKESK. This chain's CDR3 is CASSQDEAGGEKLFF. CDR3 in DNA: TGTGCCAGCAGCCAAGACGAGGCAGGAGGGGAAAAACTGTTTTTT.

This clone was observed a handful of times. V and J are TRBV27 and TRBJ1-5; TRBD1 matches at 8 bases. The J segment lost 6 bases and the V segment lost 3 bases, leaving 7 bases of the junction unmatched. CDR1 is MNHEY, CDR2 SMNVEV, per germline (reference sequence). There are 15 residues in the CDR3. The CDR3 is CASSLTGVGGQPQHF. Written as DNA, the CDR3 is TGTGCCAGCAGTTTGACAGGGGTAGGGGGTCAGCCCCAGCATTTT.

This chain connects TRBV6-5 to TRBJ1-1; 7 bases agree with TRBD1. After removal of 2 bases from V and 7 bases from J, the junction contained 4 bases not matched to a gene. The CDR3 sequence is 13 residues long. Germline V gene lookup returns CDR1 MNHEY and CDR2 SVGAGI. As DNA, the CDR3 is TGTGCCAGCAGTTACACCCGACAGGGTGAAGCTTTCTTT. It is translated as CASSYTRQGEAFF.

This clone occurred once. The genes are TRBV18 and TRBJ2-1; D is perhaps TRBD2 (6 bases). The germline CDR1 and CDR2 sequences are KGHSH and LQKENI. Trimming stripped 3 bases from V and 0 bases from J, with 15 bases between. This CDR3 comprises 17 residues. The CDR3 coding sequence is TGTGCCAGCTCACCGGGGGGACTTTTGAGCTCCTACAATGAGCAGTTCTTC. Amino acid sequence: CASSPGGLLSSYNEQFF.

V is TRBV4-1 and J is TRBJ1-4; no definite D call. CDR1 MGHRA and CDR2 YSYEKL come from the germline V gene. The CDR3 extends over 16 amino acids. V lost 5 bases to trimming and J lost 8 bases, with 21 bases between them. The CDR3 loop reads CASSSTPLAPLEKLFF. CDR3 sequence (DNA): TGCGCCAGCAGCTCGACACCACTGGCCCCTTTAGAAAAACTGTTTTTT.

This sequence joins TRBV24-1 and TRBJ1-2; possible D gene TRBD1, 5 bases. Germline V gives CDR1 KGHDR, CDR2 SFDVKD. V shed 3 bases and J shed 4 bases, with 11 bases lying between them. The CDR3 has 14 amino acids. The CDR3 spells CATSDPTGPYGYTF. The CDR3 bases are TGTGCCACCAGTGATCCCACAGGCCCCTATGGCTACACCTTC.

This chain links TRBV20-1 with TRBJ1-2, with D unresolved. Trimming shortened V by 3 bases and J by 3 bases, and 11 bases separated the two germline ends. Germline lookup yields CDR1 DFQATT and CDR2 SNEGSKA (reference sequence). The length of the CDR3 is 13 residues. CDR3 nucleotide sequence: TGCAGTGCTAGTGACGGTAGATACTATGGCTACACCTTC. Protein: CSASDGRYYGYTF.

The genes are TRBV18 and TRBJ2-3; no reliable D call. Per germline, CDR1 KGHSH and CDR2 LQKENI. V was shortened by 5 bases and J by 0 bases, with 6 bases between the two germline ends. This CDR3 comprises 13 residues. In nucleotides, the CDR3 is TGTGCCAGCTCAGGCGGTAGCACAGATACGCAGTATTTT. It translates to CASSGGSTDTQYF.

This sequence joins TRBV28 and TRBJ1-3; D unresolved. The germline V gene encodes CDR1 MDHEN and CDR2 SYDVKM. The CDR3 runs to 14 residues. Trimming left V 3 bases short and J 1 base short, with 7 bases between. CDR3 residues: CASSFRGSGNTIYF. In DNA form, the CDR3 reads TGTGCCAGCAGTTTTCGGGGTTCTGGAAACACCATATATTTT.

This sequence joins TRBV2 and TRBJ2-7; the D gene is possibly TRBD1 (6 bases). The germline gives CDR1 SNHLY, CDR2 FYNNEI. Trimming took 7 bases from V and 4 from J, leaving 11 bases between them. CDR3 length: 12 amino acids. DNA for the CDR3: TGTGCCAGCACCGGACAGACGTACGAGCAGTACTTC. This encodes CASTGQTYEQYF.

The gene calls are TRBV27 and TRBJ2-1; 12 bases fit TRBD2. Germline V lookup: CDR1 MNHEY, CDR2 SMNVEV (reference sequence). CDR3 length equals 14 residues. Unmatched junction bases numbered 8, after V lost 4 bases and J lost 13 bases. DNA of the CDR3: TGTGCCAGCAGTTCCCCCGGACTAGCGGGAAATCAGTTCTTC. It yields the protein CASSSPGLAGNQFF.

This clone appeared once. CDR3 residues: CASSRDTQETQYF. In DNA, the CDR3 is TGTGCCAGCAGCCGGGACACTCAAGAGACCCAGTACTTC. The gene calls are TRBV6-5 and TRBJ2-5; a possible D gene is TRBD1 (6 bases). The CDR3 consists of 13 residues. Germline CDR1 and CDR2: MNHEY and SVGAGI. V dropped 6 bases and J dropped 2 bases, with 10 bases sitting between them.

The J gene is TRBJ1-5, the V gene TRBV25-1; 10 bases line up with TRBD1. CDR1 and CDR2 from the germline V gene are MGHDK and SYGVNS. The V and J ends lost 6 bases and 3 bases, in that order; junction bases with no gene match: 8. This CDR3 is 16 amino acids long. In DNA, the CDR3 is TGTGCCAGCAGCAGAGGGGGACAGGGGTCCAATCAGCCCCAGCATTTT. This translates into CASSRGGQGSNQPQHF.

The CDR3 loop reads CASSLSRLGKLFF. The CDR3 DNA reads as TGTGCCAGCAGTTTAAGCCGACTTGGAAAACTGTTTTTT. V and J are TRBV12-3 or TRBV12-4 and TRBJ1-4; no clear D gene. The V and J ends lost 2 bases and 10 bases respectively, with 11 bases between them. This CDR3 region has 13 residues.

V and J are TRBV29-1 and TRBJ2-3, with D possibly matching TRBD1 (6 bases). Between the trimmed V and J ends, which lost 6 bases and 0 bases, there was a span of 10 bases. CDR1 and CDR2 from the germline V gene are SQVTM and ANQGSEA. The CDR3 consists of 13 residues. The CDR3 region is CSVLTGSTDTQYF. In DNA, the CDR3 is TGCAGCGTGCTGACAGGTAGCACAGATACGCAGTATTTT.

The genes are TRBV19 and TRBJ1-4; TRBD1 agrees at 7 bases. Germline loops: CDR1 LNHDA, CDR2 SQIVND (reference sequence). V was pared by 8 bases and J by 4 bases, with 4 bases of the junction left unmatched. This CDR3 region has 13 residues. CDR3 region: CASRGQHNEKLFF. The CDR3 DNA reads TGTGCCAGTCGGGGACAGCATAATGAAAAACTGTTTTTT. Full variable domain (remainder filled in from reference TRBV19 and TRBJ1-4): DGGITQSPKYLFRKEGQNVTLSCEQNLNHDAMYWYRQDPGQGLRLIYYSQIVNDFQKGDIAEGYSVSREKKESFPLTVTSAQKNPTAFYLCASRGQHNEKLFFGSGTQLSVL.